Following are 2 T cell receptor beta chains from one sample sequenced in a study of identical twins. TCRdb ran MiXCR on the 5' RACE reads and lists one entry per CDR3 protein. The profile shows over 600,000 distinct CDR3 sequences, around 20% of them singletons. The data were also submitted as part of a second study, on T cells expressing NK-cell markers.

Sequencing used PBMCs. The origin of the receptors is a woman aged 18 to 35 in good health.

The chain is built from TRBV7-2 and TRBJ2-3, with D unclear. This CDR3 is 15 amino acids long. Germline V gene data show CDR1 as SGHTA and CDR2 as FQGNSA. V dropped 1 base and J dropped 3 bases, with 11 bases sitting between them. DNA of the CDR3: TGTGCCAGCAGCTTAGTTGGAGTAGGGACAGATACGCAGTATTTT. It is translated as CASSLVGVGTDTQYF.

This clonotype came up many times. The chain couples TRBV5-1 to TRBJ2-3; D is perhaps TRBD1 or TRBD2 (5 bases each). Germline assignment: CDR1 SGHRS and CDR2 YFSETQ. V lost 4 bases and J 4 bases, leaving 10 bases between the germline ends. This CDR3 has 13 residues. CDR3 DNA: TGCGCCAGCAGCCCGGGGCTATCAGATACGCAGTATTTT. This codes for CASSPGLSDTQYF.